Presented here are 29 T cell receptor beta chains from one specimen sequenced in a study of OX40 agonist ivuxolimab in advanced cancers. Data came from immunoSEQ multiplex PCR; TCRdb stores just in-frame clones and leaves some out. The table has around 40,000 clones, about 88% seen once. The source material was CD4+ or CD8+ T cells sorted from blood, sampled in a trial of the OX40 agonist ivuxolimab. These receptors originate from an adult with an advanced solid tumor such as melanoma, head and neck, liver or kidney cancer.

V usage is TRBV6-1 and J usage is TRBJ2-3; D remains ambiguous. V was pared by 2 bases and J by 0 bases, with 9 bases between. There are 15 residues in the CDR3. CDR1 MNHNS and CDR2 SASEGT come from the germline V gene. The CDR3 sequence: CASSEIMGSTDTQYF. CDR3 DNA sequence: TGTGCCAGCAGTGAAATTATGGGTAGCACAGATACGCAGTATTTT.

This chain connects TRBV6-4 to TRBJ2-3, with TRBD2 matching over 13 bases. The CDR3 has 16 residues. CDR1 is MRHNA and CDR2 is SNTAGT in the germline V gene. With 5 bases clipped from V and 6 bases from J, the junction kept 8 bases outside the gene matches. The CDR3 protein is CASSLLAGGRTDTQYF. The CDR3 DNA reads TGTGCCAGCAGTTTACTAGCGGGGGGGAGAACCGATACGCAGTATTTT.

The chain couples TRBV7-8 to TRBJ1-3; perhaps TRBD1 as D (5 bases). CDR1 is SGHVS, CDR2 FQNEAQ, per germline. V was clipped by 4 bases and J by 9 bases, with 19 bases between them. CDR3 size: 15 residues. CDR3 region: CASSSAPGPASTIYF. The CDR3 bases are TGTGCCAGCAGCTCAGCACCGGGGCCCGCGAGCACCATATATTTT. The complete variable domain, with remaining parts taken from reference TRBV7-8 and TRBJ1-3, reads GAGVSQSPRYKVAKRGQDVALRCDPISGHVSLFWYQQALGQGPEFLTYFQNEAQLDKSGLPSDRFFAERPEGSVSTLKIQRTQQEDSAVYLCASSSAPGPASTIYFGEGSWLTVV.

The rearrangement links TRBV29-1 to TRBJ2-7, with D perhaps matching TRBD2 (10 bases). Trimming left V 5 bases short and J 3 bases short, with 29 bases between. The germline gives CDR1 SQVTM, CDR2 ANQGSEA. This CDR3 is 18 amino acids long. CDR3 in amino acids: CSVLDRGSGTSVYYEQYF. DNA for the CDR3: TGCAGCGTTCTGGACAGGGGATCCGGGACTAGCGTATACTACGAGCAGTACTTC.

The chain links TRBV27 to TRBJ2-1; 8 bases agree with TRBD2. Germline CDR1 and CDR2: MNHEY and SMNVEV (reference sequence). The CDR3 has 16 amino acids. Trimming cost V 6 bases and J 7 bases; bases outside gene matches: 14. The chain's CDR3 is CASSPSPGGTRNEQFF. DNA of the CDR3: TGTGCCAGCAGCCCTTCCCCGGGAGGGACCAGGAATGAGCAGTTCTTC.

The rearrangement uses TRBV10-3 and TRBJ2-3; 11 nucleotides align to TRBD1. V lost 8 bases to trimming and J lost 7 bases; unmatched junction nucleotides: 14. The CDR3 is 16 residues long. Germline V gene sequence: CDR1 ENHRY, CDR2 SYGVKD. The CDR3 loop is CAIGEPGQGVGHTQYF. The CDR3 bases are TGTGCCATCGGGGAACCGGGACAGGGGGTGGGTCATACGCAGTATTTT.

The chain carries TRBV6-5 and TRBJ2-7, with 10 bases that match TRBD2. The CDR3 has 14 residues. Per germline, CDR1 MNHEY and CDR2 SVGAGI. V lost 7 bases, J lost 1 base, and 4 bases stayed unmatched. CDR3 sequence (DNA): TGTGCCAGCATCGCTAGCGGGAGTTCCTACGAGCAGTACTTC. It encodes CASIASGSSYEQYF.

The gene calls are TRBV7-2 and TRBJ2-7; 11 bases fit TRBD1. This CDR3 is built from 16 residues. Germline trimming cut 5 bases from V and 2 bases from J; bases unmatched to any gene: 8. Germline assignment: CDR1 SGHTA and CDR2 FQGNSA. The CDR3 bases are TGTGCCAGCAGCCCAAGGGGACAGGGGGGAACCTACGAGCAGTACTTC. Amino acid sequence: CASSPRGQGGTYEQYF.

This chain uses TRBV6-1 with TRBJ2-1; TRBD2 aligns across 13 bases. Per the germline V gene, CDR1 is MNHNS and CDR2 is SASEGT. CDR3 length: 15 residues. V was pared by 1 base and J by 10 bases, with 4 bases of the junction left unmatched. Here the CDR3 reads CASSEVTSGGEEQFF. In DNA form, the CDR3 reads TGTGCCAGCAGTGAAGTAACTAGCGGGGGGGAGGAGCAGTTCTTC.

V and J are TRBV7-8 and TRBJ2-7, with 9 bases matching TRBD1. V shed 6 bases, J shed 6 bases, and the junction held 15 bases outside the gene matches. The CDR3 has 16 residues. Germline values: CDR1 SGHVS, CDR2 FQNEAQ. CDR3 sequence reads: CASSPGDRGRMAEQYF. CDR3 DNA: TGTGCCAGCAGTCCGGGCGACAGGGGGAGGATGGCCGAGCAGTACTTC.

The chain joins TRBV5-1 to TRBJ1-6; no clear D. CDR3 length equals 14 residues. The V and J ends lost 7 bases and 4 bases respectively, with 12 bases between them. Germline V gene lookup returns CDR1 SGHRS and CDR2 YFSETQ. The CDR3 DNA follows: TGCGCCAGCCGTATCACTGTTTATAATTCACCCCTCCACTTT. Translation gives CASRITVYNSPLHF.

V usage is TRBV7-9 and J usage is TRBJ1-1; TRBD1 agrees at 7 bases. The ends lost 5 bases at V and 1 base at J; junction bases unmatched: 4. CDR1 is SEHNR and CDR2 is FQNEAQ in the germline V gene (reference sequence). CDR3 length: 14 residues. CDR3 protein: CASSAYRGNTEAFF. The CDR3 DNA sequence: TGTGCCAGCAGCGCGTACAGGGGGAACACTGAAGCTTTCTTT.

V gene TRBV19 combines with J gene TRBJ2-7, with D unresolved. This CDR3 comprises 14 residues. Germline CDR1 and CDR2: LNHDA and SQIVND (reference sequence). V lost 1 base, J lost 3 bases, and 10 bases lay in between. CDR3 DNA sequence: TGTGCCAGTAGTATAGTAGACGGTAGCTACGAGCAGTACTTC. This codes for CASSIVDGSYEQYF.

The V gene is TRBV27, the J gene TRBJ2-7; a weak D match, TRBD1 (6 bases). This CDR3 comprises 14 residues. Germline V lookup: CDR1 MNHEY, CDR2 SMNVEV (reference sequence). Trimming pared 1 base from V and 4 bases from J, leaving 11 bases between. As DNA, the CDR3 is TGTGCCAGCAGTTTATTAGCAGGGGTGTACGAGCAGTACTTC. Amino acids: CASSLLAGVYEQYF.

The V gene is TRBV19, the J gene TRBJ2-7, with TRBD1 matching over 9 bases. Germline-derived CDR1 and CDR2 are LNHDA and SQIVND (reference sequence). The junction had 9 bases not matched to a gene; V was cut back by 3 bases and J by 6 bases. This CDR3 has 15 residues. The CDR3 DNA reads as TGTGCCAGTAGTATCGGCGGGACAGGGTTGAGCGAGCAGTACTTC. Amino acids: CASSIGGTGLSEQYF.

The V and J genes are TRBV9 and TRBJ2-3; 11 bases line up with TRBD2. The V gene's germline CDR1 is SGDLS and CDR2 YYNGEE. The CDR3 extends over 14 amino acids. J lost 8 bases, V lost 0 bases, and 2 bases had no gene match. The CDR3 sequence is CASSVGTSGFTQYF. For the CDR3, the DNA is TGTGCCAGCAGCGTAGGGACTAGCGGGTTTACGCAGTATTTT.

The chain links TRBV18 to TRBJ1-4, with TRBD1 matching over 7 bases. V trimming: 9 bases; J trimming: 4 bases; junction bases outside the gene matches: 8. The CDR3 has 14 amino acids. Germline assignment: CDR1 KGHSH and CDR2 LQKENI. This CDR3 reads CASDTGAFNEKLFF. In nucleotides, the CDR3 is TGTGCCAGTGATACAGGGGCCTTTAATGAAAAACTGTTTTTT. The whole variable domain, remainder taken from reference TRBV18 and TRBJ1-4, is NAGVMQNPRHLVRRRGQEARLRCSPMKGHSHVYWYRQLPEEGLKFMVYLQKENIIDESGMPKERFSAEFPKEGPSILRIQQVVRGDSAAYFCASDTGAFNEKLFFGSGTQLSVL.

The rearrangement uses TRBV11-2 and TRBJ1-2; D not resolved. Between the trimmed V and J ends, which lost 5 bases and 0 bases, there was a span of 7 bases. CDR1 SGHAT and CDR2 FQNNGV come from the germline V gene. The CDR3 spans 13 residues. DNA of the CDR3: TGTGCCAGCAGCCGCACCTCTAACTATGGCTACACCTTC. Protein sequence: CASSRTSNYGYTF.

The CDR3 sequence: CASGSGGNSSGNTIYF. CDR3 nucleotides: TGTGCCAGCGGATCAGGGGGCAACAGCTCTGGAAACACCATATATTTT. The V and J genes are TRBV7-6 and TRBJ1-3, with 8 positions matching TRBD1. The trim removed 8 bases at V and 0 bases at J, leaving 9 bases unmatched. This CDR3 is 16 amino acids long. The germline CDR1 and CDR2 sequences are SGHVS and FNYEAQ.

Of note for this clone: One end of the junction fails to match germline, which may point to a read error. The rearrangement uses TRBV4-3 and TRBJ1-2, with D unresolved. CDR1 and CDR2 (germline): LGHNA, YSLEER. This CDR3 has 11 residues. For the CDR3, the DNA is TGCGCCAGCAGCCAAGATAACGGGTGCGCCTTC. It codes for CASSQDNGCAF.

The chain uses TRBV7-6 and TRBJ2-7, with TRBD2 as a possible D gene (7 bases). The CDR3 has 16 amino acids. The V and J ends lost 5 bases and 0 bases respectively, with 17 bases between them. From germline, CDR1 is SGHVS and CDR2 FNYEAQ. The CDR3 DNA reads TGTGCCAGCAGCCCCGTCACGGGGGGCAACTCCTACGAGCAGTACTTC. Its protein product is CASSPVTGGNSYEQYF.

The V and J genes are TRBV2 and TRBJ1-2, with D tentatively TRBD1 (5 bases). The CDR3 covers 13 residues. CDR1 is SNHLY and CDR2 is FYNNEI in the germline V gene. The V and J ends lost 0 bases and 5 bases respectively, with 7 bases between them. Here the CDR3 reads CASSEAGAYGYTF. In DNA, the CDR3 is TGTGCCAGCAGTGAAGCAGGGGCATATGGCTACACCTTC. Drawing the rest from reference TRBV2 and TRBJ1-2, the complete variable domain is EPEVTQTPSHQVTQMGQEVILRCVPISNHLYFYWYRQILGQKVEFLVSFYNNEISEKSEIFDDQFSVERPDGSNFTLKIRSTKLEDSAMYFCASSEAGAYGYTFGSGTRLTVV.

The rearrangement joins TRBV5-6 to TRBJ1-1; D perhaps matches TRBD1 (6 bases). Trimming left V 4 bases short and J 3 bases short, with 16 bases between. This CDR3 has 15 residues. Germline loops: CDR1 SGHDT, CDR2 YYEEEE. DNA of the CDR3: TGTGCCAGCAGCCTACACAGGGTGGGGTACACTGAAGCTTTCTTT. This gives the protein CASSLHRVGYTEAFF.

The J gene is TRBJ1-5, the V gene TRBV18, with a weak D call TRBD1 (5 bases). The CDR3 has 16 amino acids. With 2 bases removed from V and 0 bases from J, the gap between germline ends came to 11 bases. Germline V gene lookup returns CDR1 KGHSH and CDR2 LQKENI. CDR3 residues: CASSPAPGTSNQPQHF. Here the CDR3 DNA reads TGTGCCAGCTCACCAGCGCCCGGGACTAGCAATCAGCCCCAGCATTTT.

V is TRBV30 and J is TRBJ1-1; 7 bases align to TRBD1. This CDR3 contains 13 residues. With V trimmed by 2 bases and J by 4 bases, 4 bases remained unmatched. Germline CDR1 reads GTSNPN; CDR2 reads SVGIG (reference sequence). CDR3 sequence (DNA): TGTGCCTGGAGTCCCAGGGGGAGCACTGAAGCTTTCTTT. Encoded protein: CAWSPRGSTEAFF.

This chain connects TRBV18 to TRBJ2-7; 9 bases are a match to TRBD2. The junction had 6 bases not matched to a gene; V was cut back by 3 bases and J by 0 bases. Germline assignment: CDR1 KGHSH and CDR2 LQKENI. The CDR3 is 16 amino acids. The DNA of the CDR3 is TGTGCCAGCTCACCCGCGGGGGGGCGGACCTCCTACGAGCAGTACTTC. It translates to CASSPAGGRTSYEQYF.

CDR3 in amino acids: CSALAGGYGYTF. DNA for the CDR3: TGCAGCGCTCTAGCCGGGGGATATGGCTACACCTTC. The chain recombines TRBV29-1 with TRBJ1-2; the D gene is possibly TRBD1 (5 bases). Germline CDR1 SQVTM, CDR2 ANQGSEA. With 7 bases removed from V and 5 bases from J, the gap between germline ends came to 14 bases. The CDR3 sequence is 12 residues long.

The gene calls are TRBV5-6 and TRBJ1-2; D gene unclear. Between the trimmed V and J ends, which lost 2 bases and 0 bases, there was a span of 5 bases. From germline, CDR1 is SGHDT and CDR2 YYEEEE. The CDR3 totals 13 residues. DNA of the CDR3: TGTGCCAGCAGCTTTGGTTCTAACTATGGCTACACCTTC. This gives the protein CASSFGSNYGYTF.

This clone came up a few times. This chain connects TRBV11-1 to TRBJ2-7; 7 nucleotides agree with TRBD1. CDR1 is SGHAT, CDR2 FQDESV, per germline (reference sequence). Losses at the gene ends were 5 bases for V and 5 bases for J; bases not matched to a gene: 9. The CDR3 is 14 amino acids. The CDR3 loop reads CASSPGTVIDEQYF. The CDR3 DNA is TGTGCCAGCAGCCCAGGGACAGTTATCGACGAGCAGTACTTC.